A single sample is the source of the 4 T cell receptor beta chains below, sequenced in a study of graft-versus-host responses after intestinal transplantation. The antigens these receptors bind are not known. The repertoire was sequenced with immunoSEQ multiplex PCR; TCRdb's copy has only in-frame clones and lacks some. This table holds about 120,000 clones, approximately 90% found once. Source: unstimulated CD4+ T cells sorted from spleen or lymph node cells, taken before intestinal transplant. The receptors originated from a human donor who received an intestinal transplant.

The chain is built from TRBV28 and TRBJ1-4, with a weak D call TRBD1 (6 bases). Per the germline V gene, CDR1 is MDHEN and CDR2 is SYDVKM. The CDR3 is 13 residues long. The germline V and J ends were trimmed by 5 bases and 9 bases, with 13 bases remaining between them. In DNA, the CDR3 is TGTGCCAGCAGTAACCGGGACACTAAAAAACTGTTTTTT. This codes for CASSNRDTKKLFF.

V is TRBV2 and J is TRBJ2-2; a weak D match, TRBD1 (7 bases). CDR1 is SNHLY, CDR2 FYNNEI, per germline. The CDR3 covers 16 residues. Trimming stripped 4 bases from V and 0 bases from J, with 12 bases between. As DNA, the CDR3 is TGTGCCAGCAGTGCGCGGGGACAGCCGAACACCGGGGAGCTGTTTTTT. This sequence encodes CASSARGQPNTGELFF.

This clone was counted a single time. The chain combines TRBV11-2 with TRBJ2-2; TRBD2 is a possible D gene (6 bases). Deletions cut 4 bases from V and 3 bases from J, with 9 bases between. The CDR3 length is 14 residues. Germline V gene data show CDR1 as SGHAT and CDR2 as FQNNGV. CDR3 region: CASSSGLYTGELFF. The CDR3 bases are TGTGCCAGCAGCTCGGGACTCTACACCGGGGAGCTGTTTTTT.

The chain couples TRBV9 to TRBJ2-2; a weak D match, TRBD1 (6 bases). V gave up 3 bases and J gave up 5 bases, with 14 bases separating them. Germline V gene data show CDR1 as SGDLS and CDR2 as YYNGEE. CDR3 length: 15 residues. The CDR3 reads CASSAKQGRTGELFF. The CDR3 DNA follows: TGTGCCAGCAGCGCTAAACAGGGCCGAACCGGGGAGCTGTTTTTT.